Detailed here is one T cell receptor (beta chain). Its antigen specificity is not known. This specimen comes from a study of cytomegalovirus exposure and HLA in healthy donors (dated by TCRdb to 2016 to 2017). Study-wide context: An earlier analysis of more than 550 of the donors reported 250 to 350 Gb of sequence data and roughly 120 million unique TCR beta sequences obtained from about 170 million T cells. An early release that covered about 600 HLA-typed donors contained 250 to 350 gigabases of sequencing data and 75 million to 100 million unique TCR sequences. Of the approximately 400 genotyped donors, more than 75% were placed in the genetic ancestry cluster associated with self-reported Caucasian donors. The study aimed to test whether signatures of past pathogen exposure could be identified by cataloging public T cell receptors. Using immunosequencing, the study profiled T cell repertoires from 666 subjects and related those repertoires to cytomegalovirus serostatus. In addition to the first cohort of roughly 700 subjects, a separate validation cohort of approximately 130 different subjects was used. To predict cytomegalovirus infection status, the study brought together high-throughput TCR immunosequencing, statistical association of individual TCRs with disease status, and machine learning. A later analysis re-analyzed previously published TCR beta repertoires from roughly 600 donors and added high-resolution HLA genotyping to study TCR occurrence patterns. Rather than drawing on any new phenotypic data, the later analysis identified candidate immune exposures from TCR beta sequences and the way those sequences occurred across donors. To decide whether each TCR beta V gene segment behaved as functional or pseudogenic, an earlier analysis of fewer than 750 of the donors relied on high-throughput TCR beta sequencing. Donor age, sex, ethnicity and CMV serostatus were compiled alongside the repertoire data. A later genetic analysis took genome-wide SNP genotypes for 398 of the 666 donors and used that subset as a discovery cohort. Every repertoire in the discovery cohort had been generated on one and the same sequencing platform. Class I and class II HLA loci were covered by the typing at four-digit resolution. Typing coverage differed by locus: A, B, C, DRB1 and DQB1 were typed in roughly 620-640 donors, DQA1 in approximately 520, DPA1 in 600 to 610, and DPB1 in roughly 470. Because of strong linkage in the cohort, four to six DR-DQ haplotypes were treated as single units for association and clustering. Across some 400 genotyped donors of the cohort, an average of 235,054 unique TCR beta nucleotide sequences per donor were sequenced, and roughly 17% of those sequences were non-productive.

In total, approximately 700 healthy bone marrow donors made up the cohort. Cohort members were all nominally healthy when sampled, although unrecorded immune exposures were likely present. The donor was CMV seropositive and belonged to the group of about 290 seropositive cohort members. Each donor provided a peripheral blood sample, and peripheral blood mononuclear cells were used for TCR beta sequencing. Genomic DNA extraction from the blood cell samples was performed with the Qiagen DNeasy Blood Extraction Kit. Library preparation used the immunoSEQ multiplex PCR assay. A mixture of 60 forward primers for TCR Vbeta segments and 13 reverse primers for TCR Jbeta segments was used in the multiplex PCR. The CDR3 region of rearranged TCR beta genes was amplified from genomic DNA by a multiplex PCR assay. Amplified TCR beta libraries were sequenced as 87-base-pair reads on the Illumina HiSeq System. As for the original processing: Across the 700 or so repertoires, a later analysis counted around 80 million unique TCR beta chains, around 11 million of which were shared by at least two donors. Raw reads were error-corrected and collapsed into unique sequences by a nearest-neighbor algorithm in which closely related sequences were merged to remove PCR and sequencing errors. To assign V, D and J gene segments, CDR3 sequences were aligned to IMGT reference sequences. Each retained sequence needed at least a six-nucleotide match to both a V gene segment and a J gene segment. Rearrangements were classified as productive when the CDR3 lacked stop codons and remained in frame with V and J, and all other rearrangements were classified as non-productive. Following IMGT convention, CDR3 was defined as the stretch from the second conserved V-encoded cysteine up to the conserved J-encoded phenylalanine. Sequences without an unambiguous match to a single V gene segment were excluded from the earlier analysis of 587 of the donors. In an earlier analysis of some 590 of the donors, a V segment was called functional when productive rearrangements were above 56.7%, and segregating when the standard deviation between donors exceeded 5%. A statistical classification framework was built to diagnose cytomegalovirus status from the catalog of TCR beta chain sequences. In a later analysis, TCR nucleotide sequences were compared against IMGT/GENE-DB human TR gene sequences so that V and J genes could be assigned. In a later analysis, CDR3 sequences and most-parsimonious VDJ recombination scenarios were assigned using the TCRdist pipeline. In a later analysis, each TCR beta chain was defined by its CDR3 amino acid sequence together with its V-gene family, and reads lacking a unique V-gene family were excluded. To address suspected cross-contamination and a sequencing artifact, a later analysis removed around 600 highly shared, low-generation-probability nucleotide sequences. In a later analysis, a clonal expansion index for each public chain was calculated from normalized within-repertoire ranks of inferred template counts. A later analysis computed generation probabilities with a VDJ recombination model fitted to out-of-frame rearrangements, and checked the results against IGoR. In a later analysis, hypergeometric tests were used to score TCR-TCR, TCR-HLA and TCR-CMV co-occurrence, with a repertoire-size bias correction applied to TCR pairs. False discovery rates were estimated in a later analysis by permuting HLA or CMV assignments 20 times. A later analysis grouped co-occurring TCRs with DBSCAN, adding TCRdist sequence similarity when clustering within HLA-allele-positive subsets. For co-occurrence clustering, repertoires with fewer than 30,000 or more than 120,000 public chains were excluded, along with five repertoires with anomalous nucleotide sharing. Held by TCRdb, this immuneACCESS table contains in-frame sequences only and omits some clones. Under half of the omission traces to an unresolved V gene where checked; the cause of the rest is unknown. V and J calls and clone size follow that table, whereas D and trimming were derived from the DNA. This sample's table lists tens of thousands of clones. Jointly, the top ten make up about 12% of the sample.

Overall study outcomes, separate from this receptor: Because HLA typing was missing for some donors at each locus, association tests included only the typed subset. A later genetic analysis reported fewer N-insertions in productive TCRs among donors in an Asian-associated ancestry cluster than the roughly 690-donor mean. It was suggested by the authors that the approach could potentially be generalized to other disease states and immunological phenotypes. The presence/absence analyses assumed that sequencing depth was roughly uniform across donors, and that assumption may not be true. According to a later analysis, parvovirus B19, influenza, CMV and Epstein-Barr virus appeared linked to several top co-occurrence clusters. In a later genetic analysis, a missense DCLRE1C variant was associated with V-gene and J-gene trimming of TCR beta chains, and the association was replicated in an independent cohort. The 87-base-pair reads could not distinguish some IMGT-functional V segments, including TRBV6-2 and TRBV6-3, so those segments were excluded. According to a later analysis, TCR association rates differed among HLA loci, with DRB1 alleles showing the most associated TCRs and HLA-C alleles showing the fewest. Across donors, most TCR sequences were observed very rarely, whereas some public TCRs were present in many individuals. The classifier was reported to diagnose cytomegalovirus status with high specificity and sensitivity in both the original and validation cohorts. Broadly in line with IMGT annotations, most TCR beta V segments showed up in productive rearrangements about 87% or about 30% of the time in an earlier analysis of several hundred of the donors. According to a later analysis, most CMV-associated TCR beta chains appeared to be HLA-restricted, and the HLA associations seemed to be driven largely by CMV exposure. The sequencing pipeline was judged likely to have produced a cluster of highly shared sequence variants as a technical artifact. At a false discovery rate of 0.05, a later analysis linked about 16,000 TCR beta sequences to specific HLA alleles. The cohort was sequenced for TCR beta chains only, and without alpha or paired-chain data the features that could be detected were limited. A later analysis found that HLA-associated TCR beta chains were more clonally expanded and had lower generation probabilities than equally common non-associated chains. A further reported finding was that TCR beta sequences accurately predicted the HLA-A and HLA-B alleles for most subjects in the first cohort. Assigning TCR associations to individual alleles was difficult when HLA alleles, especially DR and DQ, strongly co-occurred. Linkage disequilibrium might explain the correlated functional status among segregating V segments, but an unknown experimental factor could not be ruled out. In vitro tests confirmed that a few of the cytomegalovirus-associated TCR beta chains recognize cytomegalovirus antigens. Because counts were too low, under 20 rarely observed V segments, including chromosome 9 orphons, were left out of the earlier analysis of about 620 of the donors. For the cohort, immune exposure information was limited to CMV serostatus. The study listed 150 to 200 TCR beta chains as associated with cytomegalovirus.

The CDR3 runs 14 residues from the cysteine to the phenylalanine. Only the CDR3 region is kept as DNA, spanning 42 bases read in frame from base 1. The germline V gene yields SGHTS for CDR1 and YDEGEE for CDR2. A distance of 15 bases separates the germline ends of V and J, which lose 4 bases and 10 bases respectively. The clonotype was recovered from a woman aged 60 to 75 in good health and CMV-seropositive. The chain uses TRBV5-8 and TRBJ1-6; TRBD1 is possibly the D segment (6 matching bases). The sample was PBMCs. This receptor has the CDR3 CASSRSGTSSPLHF. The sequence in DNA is TGTGCCAGCAGCCGCTCCGGGACATCGTCACCCCTCCACTTT.